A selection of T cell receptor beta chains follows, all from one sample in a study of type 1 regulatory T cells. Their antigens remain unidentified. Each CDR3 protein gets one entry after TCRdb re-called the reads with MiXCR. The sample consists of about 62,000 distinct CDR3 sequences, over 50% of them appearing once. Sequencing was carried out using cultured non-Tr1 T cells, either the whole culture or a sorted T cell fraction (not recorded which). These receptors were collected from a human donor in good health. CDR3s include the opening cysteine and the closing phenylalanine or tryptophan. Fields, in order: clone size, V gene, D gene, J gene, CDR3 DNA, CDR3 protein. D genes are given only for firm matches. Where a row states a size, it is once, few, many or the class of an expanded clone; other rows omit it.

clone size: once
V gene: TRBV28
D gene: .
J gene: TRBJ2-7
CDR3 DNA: TGTGCCAGCAGTCCTCTAAGGAACGAGCAGTACTTC
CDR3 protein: CASSPLRNEQYF

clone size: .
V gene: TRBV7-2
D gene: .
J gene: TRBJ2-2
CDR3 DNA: TGTGCCAGCAGCCTAACAGGGCGCGGTAACACCGGGGAGCTGTTTTTT
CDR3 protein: CASSLTGRGNTGELFF

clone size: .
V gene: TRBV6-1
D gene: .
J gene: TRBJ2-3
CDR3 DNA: TGTGCCAGCAGTGAAGCAGGCAGAGATACGCAGTATTTT
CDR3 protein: CASSEAGRDTQYF

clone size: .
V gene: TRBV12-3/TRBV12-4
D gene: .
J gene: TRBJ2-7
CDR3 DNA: TGTGCCAGCAGTTTAAGACCGCCTTCCTACGAGCAGTACTTC
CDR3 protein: CASSLRPPSYEQYF

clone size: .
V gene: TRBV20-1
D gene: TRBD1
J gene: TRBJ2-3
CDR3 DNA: TGCAGTGCTAGTTCGACAGGGGGCGCAGATACGCAGTATTTT
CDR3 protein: CSASSTGGADTQYF

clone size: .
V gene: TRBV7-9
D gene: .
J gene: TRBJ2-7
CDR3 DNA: TGTGCCAGCAGCTTAGTCCGGTGGGGGACACAAGCCCACTACGAGCAGTACTTC
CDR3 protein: CASSLVRWGTQAHYEQYF

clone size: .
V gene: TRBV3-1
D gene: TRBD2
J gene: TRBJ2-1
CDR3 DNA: TGTGCCAGCAGCCCGCGGGGGTCCTTTTCCTACAATGAGCAGTTCTTC
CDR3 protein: CASSPRGSFSYNEQFF

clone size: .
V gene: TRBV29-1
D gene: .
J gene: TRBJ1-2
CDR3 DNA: TGCAGCGGACGGATGGAGTTCGACTATGGCTACACCTTC
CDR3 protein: CSGRMEFDYGYTF

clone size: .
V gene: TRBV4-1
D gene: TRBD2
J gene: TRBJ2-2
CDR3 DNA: TGCGCCAGCAGCCAACTGAGAGGACTAGCGGGAGAATTAGCCGGGGAGCTGTTTTTT
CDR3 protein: CASSQLRGLAGELAGELFF

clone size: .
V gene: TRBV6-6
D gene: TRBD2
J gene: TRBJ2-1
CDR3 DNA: TGTGCCAGCAGTTATCTACTAGCGGGGGCCTACAATGAGCAGTTCTTC
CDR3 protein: CASSYLLAGAYNEQFF

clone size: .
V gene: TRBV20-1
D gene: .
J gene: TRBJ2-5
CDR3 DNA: TGCAGTGCGAGGCCCCAAGAGACCCAGTACTTC
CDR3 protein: CSARPQETQYF

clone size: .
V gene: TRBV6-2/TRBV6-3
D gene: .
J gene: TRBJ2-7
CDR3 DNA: TGTGCCAGCAGCAAGCATTACGAGCAGTACTTC
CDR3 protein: CASSKHYEQYF

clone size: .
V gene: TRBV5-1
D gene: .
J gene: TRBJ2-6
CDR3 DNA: TGCGCCAGCAGCCTCACCGGGACCGCGCAGTTAGGGGCCAACGTCCTGACTTTC
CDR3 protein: CASSLTGTAQLGANVLTF

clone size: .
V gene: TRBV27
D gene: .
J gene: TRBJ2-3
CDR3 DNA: TGTGCCAGCAGACGCCCCCGAACCACAGATACGCAGTATTTT
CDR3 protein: CASRRPRTTDTQYF

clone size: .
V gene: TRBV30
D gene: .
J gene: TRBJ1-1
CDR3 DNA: TGTGCCTGGAGTTTCCAACCGTGGGATGAAGCTTTCTTT
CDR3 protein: CAWSFQPWDEAFF

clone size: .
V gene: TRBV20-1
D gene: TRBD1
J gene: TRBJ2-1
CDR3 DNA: TGCAGTGCTAGTTGCGGGACAGGGGGTCAACTAGCCTCGGAAGACAATGAGCAGTTCTTC
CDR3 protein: CSASCGTGGQLASEDNEQFF